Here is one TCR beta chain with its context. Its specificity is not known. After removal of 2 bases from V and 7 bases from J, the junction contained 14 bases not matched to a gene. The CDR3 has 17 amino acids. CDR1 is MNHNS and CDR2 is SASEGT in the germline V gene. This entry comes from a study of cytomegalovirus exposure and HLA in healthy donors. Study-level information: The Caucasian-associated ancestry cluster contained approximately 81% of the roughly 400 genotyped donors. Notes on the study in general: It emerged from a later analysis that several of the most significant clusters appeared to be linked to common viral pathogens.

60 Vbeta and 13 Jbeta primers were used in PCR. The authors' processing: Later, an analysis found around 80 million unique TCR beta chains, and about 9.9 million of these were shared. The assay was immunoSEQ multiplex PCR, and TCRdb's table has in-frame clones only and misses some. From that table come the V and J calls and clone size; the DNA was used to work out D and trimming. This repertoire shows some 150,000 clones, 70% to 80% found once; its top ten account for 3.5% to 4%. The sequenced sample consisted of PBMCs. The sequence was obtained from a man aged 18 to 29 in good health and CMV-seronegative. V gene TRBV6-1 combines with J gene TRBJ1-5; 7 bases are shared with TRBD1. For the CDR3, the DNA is TGTGCCAGCAGTGAACAGGGAGACAGGGAGATTGGACAGCCCCAGCATTTT. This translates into CASSEQGDREIGQPQHF.